Below, 8 T cell receptor beta chains from the same sample are listed, as sequenced in a study of shared clonotypes between healthy human individuals. The assay was immunoSEQ multiplex PCR, and TCRdb's table has in-frame clones only and misses some. In the table there are 550,000 to 800,000 clones, around 67% of which are singletons. The sample consisted of memory CD4+ T cells sorted from blood. The subset: CD45RA-negative fraction. These receptors all stem from a woman in her 30s in good health.

The gene calls are TRBV6-6 and TRBJ2-7; a possible D gene is TRBD2 (5 bases). V lost 2 bases and J 4 bases, leaving 15 bases between the germline ends. The CDR3 totals 15 residues. Germline V gene lookup returns CDR1 MNHNY and CDR2 SVGAGI (reference sequence). The CDR3 bases are TGTGCCAGCAGTTACAGTAGCGAGGTGATATACGAGCAGTACTTC. Protein sequence: CASSYSSEVIYEQYF.

The chain is built from TRBV4-2 and TRBJ2-1; TRBD2 might be the D (5 bases). Trimming took off 0 bases at V and 2 bases at J, with 14 bases between the two ends. The CDR3 has 17 amino acids. CDR1 and CDR2 (germline): LGHNA, YNFKEQ. CDR3: CASSQELREITYNEQFF. In DNA form, the CDR3 reads TGTGCCAGCAGCCAAGAGTTGAGGGAGATCACCTACAATGAGCAGTTCTTC.

V is TRBV10-2 and J is TRBJ1-2; D possibly corresponds to TRBD1 (6 bases). There are 13 residues in the CDR3. V was trimmed by 5 bases and J by 2 bases, leaving 9 bases between them. Germline loops: CDR1 WSHSY, CDR2 SAAADI. CDR3 in DNA: TGCGCCAGCAGTTGGACAGCAAACTATGGCTACACCTTC. This encodes CASSWTANYGYTF.

In this sample, this clone turned up a few times. The chain is built from TRBV6-1 and TRBJ1-5; a weak D match, TRBD1 (5 bases). CDR3 length equals 13 residues. The germline V and J ends were trimmed by 7 bases and 2 bases, with 9 bases remaining between them. CDR1 is MNHNS, CDR2 SASEGT, per germline. CDR3 coding DNA: TGTGCCAGCATCGACAGTGGCAATCAGCCCCAGCATTTT. Protein sequence: CASIDSGNQPQHF.

V gene TRBV7-2 combines with J gene TRBJ1-1; D gene uncertain. Germline V lookup: CDR1 SGHTA, CDR2 FQGNSA. Deletions cut 3 bases from V and 1 base from J, with 15 bases between. The CDR3 runs to 16 residues. Here the CDR3 DNA reads TGTGCCAGCAGCTTGGGTCTGAGAGGGCAGAACACTGAAGCTTTCTTT. This encodes CASSLGLRGQNTEAFF.

The chain has TRBV29-1 and TRBJ2-2, with a possible D match to TRBD1 (6 bases). CDR3 length: 14 amino acids. CDR1 is SQVTM and CDR2 is ANQGSEA in the germline V gene. Trimming left V 7 bases short and J 6 bases short, with 18 bases between. CDR3 in DNA: TGCAGCGGAGCCCTAACAGGGAGCGCCGGGGAGCTGTTTTTT. This codes for CSGALTGSAGELFF.

This clone appeared many times. The V gene is TRBV7-9, the J gene TRBJ1-1, with D unresolved. Deletions cut 2 bases from V and 5 bases from J, with 6 bases between. Germline values: CDR1 SEHNR, CDR2 FQNEAQ (reference sequence). The length of the CDR3 is 12 residues. The CDR3 nucleotides are TGTGCCAGCAGCTTAAGTCGGACTGAAGCTTTCTTT. Protein sequence: CASSLSRTEAFF.

Comment on this clone: Within the sample, other DNA sequences also encode this same CDR3. This chain joins TRBV2 and TRBJ1-1; no clear D gene. The germline V gene has CDR1 SNHLY and CDR2 FYNNEI. V was trimmed by 4 bases and J by 1 base, leaving 10 bases between them. The CDR3 covers 14 residues. CDR3 amino acids: CASSATGKNTEAFF. CDR3 coding DNA: TGTGCCAGCAGTGCTACCGGGAAGAACACTGAAGCTTTCTTT.